This T cell receptor (beta chain) stems from a study of blood T cell repertoires in COVID-19 (TCRdb year 2020). In the study overall: The collaborator samples originated in the United States, Italy and Spain and spanned the acute and convalescent phases of COVID-19. The repertoires were made available in a free public database intended to serve as a resource for research on the immune response to SARS-CoV-2. Deeply sampled blood TCRbeta repertoires from subjects exposed to, actively infected with, or recovered from COVID-19 were included in the dataset. The material from the prospective study consisted of cDNA or gDNA derived from T cells, B-cell-depleted T cells, or PBMCs. Where available, HLA class I and class II types were taken from metadata supplied by the sample provider and were not determined by assay-based typing. The sample metadata nearly always contained a de-identified subject ID, COVID-19 status, age in years and sex. The samples were drawn from the first 160 participants of the ongoing ImmuneRACE study and from 950 to 1,500 subjects provided by 6 global collaborators.

The germline V gene (reference sequence) sets CDR1 to SEHNR and CDR2 to FQNEAQ. There are 14 amino acids in the CDR3, from cysteine to phenylalanine inclusive. CDR3 DNA is the only sequence kept; it has 42 bases, read in frame from the first base. The sample holds a few counts of this clone. Its antigen has not been determined. The junction shows a germline mismatch at one end, possibly a read error. The collaborating institutions used their own protocols to collect whole blood in K2EDTA tubes. For TCRbeta analysis, collaborator samples were shipped as frozen whole blood, as isolated PBMCs, or as DNA extracted from either sample type. Study-wide findings and limitations: The amount of clinical and demographic metadata varied by source and participant and was provided uncurated.

The immunoSEQ Assay, a bias-controlled multiplex PCR, was used to amplify TCRbeta CDR3 regions from genomic DNA. For the original study's pipeline: Within the assay, amplification of reference gene primers was used to estimate how many nucleated cells each sample contained. Sequence reads were collapsed and filtered to measure the absolute abundance of every unique TCRbeta CDR3 rearrangement. Productive Simpson clonality was computed per sample as the square root of Simpson's diversity index over productive rearrangements. TCRdb holds this immuneACCESS table with in-frame rearrangements only. Some clones are missing; in checked studies, unresolved V genes explain under half, and the rest has no known cause. The V and J calls and clone size are taken from that table; D and trimming were inferred from the DNA. Within this sample are about 220,000 clones, with less than 85% of them counted one time only. The ten largest clones represent around 3.5% of the sample.

Sequencing was performed on peripheral blood. The clonotype was recovered from a woman aged 80 or over with acute or convalescent COVID-19. The chain links TRBV7-9 with TRBJ1-1, and TRBD1 matches 7 of the central bases. The sequenced DNA is TGTGCCAGCAGCCGGGGACAGATGAACACTGCAGCTTTCTTT. Its amino acids are CASSRGQMNTAAFF.